This TCR beta chain was sequenced in a study of blood T cell repertoires in COVID-19 (dated by TCRdb to 2019 to 2021). With regard to the full study: The collaborator samples originated in the United States, Italy and Spain and spanned the acute and convalescent phases of COVID-19. The repertoires were made available in a free public database intended to serve as a resource for research on the immune response to SARS-CoV-2. The samples were drawn from two sources: the first 160 participants of the ongoing ImmuneRACE study, and 950 to 1,500 subjects contributed by 6 global collaborators. The sample metadata nearly always contained a de-identified subject ID, COVID-19 status, age in years and sex. Where available, HLA class I and class II types were taken from metadata supplied by the sample provider and were not determined by assay-based typing. Deeply sampled blood TCRbeta repertoires from subjects exposed to, actively infected with, or recovered from COVID-19 were included in the dataset. The material from the prospective study consisted of cDNA or gDNA derived from T cells, B-cell-depleted T cells, or PBMCs. On the study overall, not on this receptor specifically: How much clinical and demographic metadata was included differed by source and by participant, and the metadata was provided uncurated.

The CDR3 spans 15 residues, from the cysteine through the phenylalanine. Kept here is only the CDR3 DNA, which spans 45 bases and is read in frame from base 1. The junction shows trimming of 0 bases on V and 7 bases on J, and the gene matches do not reach 6 bases of it. CDR1 and CDR2 (GTSNPN, SVGIG) derive from the germline V gene (reference sequence). In Seattle, one collaborating source enrolled patients while the infection was active and tracked those patients longitudinally over the course of disease. Collaborating institutions collected whole blood in K2EDTA tubes following their own protocols. Collaborator samples were shipped for TCRbeta analysis as frozen whole blood, isolated PBMCs, or DNA extracted from either sample type. TCRbeta CDR3 regions were amplified from genomic DNA by means of the immunoSEQ Assay, a bias-controlled multiplex PCR. The original pipeline was this. Nucleated cell counts per sample were estimated from amplification of reference gene primers within the assay. To quantify the absolute abundance of each unique TCRbeta CDR3 rearrangement, sequence reads were collapsed and filtered. Productive Simpson clonality was computed per sample as the square root of Simpson's diversity index over productive rearrangements. TCRdb's version of the immuneACCESS table is confined to in-frame rearrangements and falls short of the full clone set. An unresolved V gene accounts for under half of the shortfall where checked; the remainder is of unknown origin. V and J calls and clone size come straight from that table; D and trimming were deduced from the DNA. The sample yields 110,000 to 150,000 clones; 79% were counted once. The ten top clones hold around 5% of the sample.

With respect to this clone: The antigen this receptor binds is unknown. No much larger clone is present one base from it, and per-base qualities are unavailable.

The chain is assembled from TRBV30 and TRBJ1-6, with 7 central nucleotides matching TRBD1. Sequences were obtained from peripheral blood. This TCR was recovered from a woman in her seventies with COVID-19, enrolled during active disease. The DNA is as follows: TGTGCCTGGAGTGTAACGACAGGGCTAAATTCACCCCTCCACTTT. Translated, it gives CAWSVTTGLNSPLHF.